There are a few counts of the clone carrying this TCR beta chain. Antigen: not known. The germline CDR1 and CDR2 sequences are SQVTM and ANQGSEA. V shed 0 bases and J shed 2 bases, with 14 bases lying between them. The CDR3 totals 16 residues. Every isolated RNA sample was fully reverse transcribed, so sequencing captured expressed TCRB transcripts. Some clones are missing from TCRdb's copy, which holds only in-frame ones; the method was immunoSEQ multiplex PCR. Of 240,000 or so clones in the sample, 25% to 35% were seen once. Sorting that relied on CD45RO/CCR7/CD25/CD127/CD95/CD27 yielded CD4+ naive, central memory, regulatory and stem cell-like memory cells. The source of the sample is a study of beta chain features in type 1 diabetes. Study-wide results and caveats: Type 1 diabetes patients had fewer VDJ junction insertions and more deletions. Patients' naive, central memory and regulatory TCRB repertoires appeared more alike than those of healthy donors.

The sequenced sample was central memory CD4+ T cells from blood. This chain joins TRBV29-1 and TRBJ2-1, with D possibly TRBD1 on 5 matching bases. This TCR was sampled from a man aged 25-40 years in good health. In DNA, the CDR3 is TGCAGCGTTGAAGATCGAAGGGGTCGGACCTACAATGAGCAGTTCTTC. This translates into CSVEDRRGRTYNEQFF.